Sequencing of this T cell receptor (beta chain) was carried out in a study of cytomegalovirus exposure and HLA in healthy donors. As concerns this clone: The antigen remains unidentified.

The PCR used 60 Vbeta and 13 Jbeta primers. Only in-frame clones appear in the TCRdb table, and some are missing; sequencing was by immunoSEQ multiplex PCR. This table has about 190,000 clones, over 80% appearing once. Study findings and constraints: Three CMV-associated chains were confirmed in vitro to be specific for CMV antigens. As a later analysis revealed, most CMV-associated TCR beta chains appeared HLA-restricted.

This sequence was found in a middle-aged man in good health and CMV-seropositive. The sequencing sample was made of PBMCs.

CDR3 bases: TGTGCCAGCAGACCGCCTAGGGACAGGGGTTGGGATTCACCCCTCCACTTT. This gives the protein CASRPPRDRGWDSPLHF. V gene TRBV7-9 combines with J gene TRBJ1-6, with 10 nucleotides matching TRBD1. Germline V lookup: CDR1 SEHNR, CDR2 FQNEAQ (reference sequence). This CDR3 comprises 17 residues. V was pared by 6 bases and J by 8 bases, with 13 bases of the junction left unmatched. Variable domain in full (rest from reference TRBV7-9 and TRBJ1-6): DTGVSQNPRHKITKRGQNVTFRCDPISEHNRLYWYRQTLGQGPEFLTYFQNEAQLEKSRLLSDRFSAERPKGSFSTLEIQRTEQGDSAMYLCASRPPRDRGWDSPLHFGNGTRLTVT.